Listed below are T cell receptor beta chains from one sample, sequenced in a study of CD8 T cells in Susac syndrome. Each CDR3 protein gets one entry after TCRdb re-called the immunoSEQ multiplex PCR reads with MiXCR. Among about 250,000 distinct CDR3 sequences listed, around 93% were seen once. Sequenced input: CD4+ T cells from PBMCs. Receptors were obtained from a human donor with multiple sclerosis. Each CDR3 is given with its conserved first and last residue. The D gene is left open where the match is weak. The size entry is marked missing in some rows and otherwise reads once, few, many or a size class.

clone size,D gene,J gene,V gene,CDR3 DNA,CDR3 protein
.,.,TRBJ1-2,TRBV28,TGTGCCAGCAGTTTACGGGGGTCTGACTATGGCTACACCTTC,CASSLRGSDYGYTF
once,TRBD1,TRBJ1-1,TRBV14,TGTGCCAGCACCCAGGACAGGGGAACCACTGAAGCTTTCTTT,CASTQDRGTTEAFF
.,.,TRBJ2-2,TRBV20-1,TGCAGTGCCCCGGACCTATTTCGGGACACCGGGGAGCTGTTTTTT,CSAPDLFRDTGELFF
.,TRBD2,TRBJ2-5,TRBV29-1,TGCAGCGTTGGGAGCGGGGCCGGAGAGACCCAGTACTTC,CSVGSGAGETQYF
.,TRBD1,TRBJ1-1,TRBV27,TGTGCCAGCAGCCTCAGGGGGGGGCGCACTGAAGCTTTCTTT,CASSLRGGRTEAFF
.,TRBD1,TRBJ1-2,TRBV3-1,TGTGCCAGCAGGGACCGAGGGGGCGATGGCTACACCTTC,CASRDRGGDGYTF
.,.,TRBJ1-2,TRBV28,TGTGCTCTAGAGACAGAGAACTATGGCTACACCTTC,CALETENYGYTF
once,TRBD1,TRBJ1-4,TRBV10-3,TGTGCCACACAGGGGCTTGGGGAAAAACTGTTTTTT,CATQGLGEKLFF
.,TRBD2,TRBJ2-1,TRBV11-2,TGTGCCAGCAGCTGGGAGGGGCTAGCGGGCAATGAGCAGTTCTTC,CASSWEGLAGNEQFF
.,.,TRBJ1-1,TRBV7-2,TGTGCCAGCAGCCAGGGGAAACATGAAGCTTTCTTT,CASSQGKHEAFF
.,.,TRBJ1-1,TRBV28,TGTGCCAGCCTACGGTACACTGAAGCTTTCTTT,CASLRYTEAFF
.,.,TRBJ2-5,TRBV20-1,TGCAGTGCAAGCACGACCGGAGGGCCCGAGACCCAGTACTTC,CSASTTGGPETQYF
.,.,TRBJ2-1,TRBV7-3,TGTGCCAGCAGCGACGGGACCCCTGGTTATGAGCAGTTCTTC,CASSDGTPGYEQFF
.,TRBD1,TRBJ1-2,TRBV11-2,TGTGCCAGCAGCGAGTGGACAGGGCGAGATTATGGCTACACCTTC,CASSEWTGRDYGYTF
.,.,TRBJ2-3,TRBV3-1,TGTGCCAGCAGCCAAGATCTGCACTTGGATACGCAGTATTTT,CASSQDLHLDTQYF
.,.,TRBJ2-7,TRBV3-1,TGTGCCAGCAGCCAAGTTGGGATCGGGTACGAGCAGTACTTC,CASSQVGIGYEQYF
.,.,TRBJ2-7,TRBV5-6,TGTGCCAGCATCAGCAGGATCTCCTACGAGCAGTACTTC,CASISRISYEQYF
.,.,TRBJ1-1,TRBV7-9,TGTGCCAGCAGCTTAGGGTGGGACGCGAACACTGAAGCTTTCTTT,CASSLGWDANTEAFF
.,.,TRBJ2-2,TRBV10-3,TGTGCCATCAAAAGGGCCGAAAACACCGGGGAGCTGTTTTTT,CAIKRAENTGELFF
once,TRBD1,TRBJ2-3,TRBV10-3,TGTGCCATCGCCCGACAGGGTACTACAGATACGCAGTATTTT,CAIARQGTTDTQYF
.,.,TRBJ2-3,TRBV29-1,TGCAGCGTTGGTGGGGTTACTAGCACAGATACGCAGTATTTT,CSVGGVTSTDTQYF
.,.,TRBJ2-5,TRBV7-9,TGTGCCAGCAGCCGACGAAAAATGGGGTTGGGTCAGGAGACCCAGTACTTC,CASSRRKMGLGQETQYF
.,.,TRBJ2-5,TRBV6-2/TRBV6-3,TGTGCCAGCCACCCAGATTCAAGGAAAGAGACCCAGTACTTC,CASHPDSRKETQYF
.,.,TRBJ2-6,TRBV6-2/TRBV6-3,TGTGCCAGCAGTCCTTCCCTCGGGGGGGCCAACGTCCTGACTTTC,CASSPSLGGANVLTF
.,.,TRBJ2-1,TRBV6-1,TGTGCCAGCAGTGAGTTCTTTGGGGGAAATGAGCAGTTCTTC,CASSEFFGGNEQFF
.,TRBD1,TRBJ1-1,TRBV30,TGTGCCTGGAGTCCAGGGGGCACTGAAGCTTTCTTT,CAWSPGGTEAFF
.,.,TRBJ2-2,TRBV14,TGTGCCAGCAGCCACCGGACGTTGGGGGCCGGGGAGCTGTTTTTT,CASSHRTLGAGELFF
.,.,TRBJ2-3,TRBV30,TGTGCCTGGAACGGGAAGGCTAGCACAGATACGCAGTATTTT,CAWNGKASTDTQYF
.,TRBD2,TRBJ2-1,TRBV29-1,TGCAGCGTCAGCATCGGGACTAGCTCCTACAATGAGCAGTTCTTC,CSVSIGTSSYNEQFF
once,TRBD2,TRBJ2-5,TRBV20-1,TGCAGTGCTAGAGACGTCGGGAGGTACCAAGAGACCCAGTACTTC,CSARDVGRYQETQYF
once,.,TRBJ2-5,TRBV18,TGTGCCAGCTCACCACCGGCAGTCCCAGAGACCCAGTACTTC,CASSPPAVPETQYF
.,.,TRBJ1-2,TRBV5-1,TGCGCCAGCACTTTCGGACAAGGTGGTACTGGCTACACCTTC,CASTFGQGGTGYTF
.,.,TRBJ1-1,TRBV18,TGTGCCAGCTCACCCCAGGGTGCTGAAGCTTTCTTT,CASSPQGAEAFF
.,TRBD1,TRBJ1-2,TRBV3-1,TGTGCCAGCAGCCAATGGGACAGGGGGCCCAAAGGCCCTGGCTACACCTTC,CASSQWDRGPKGPGYTF
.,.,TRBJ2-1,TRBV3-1,TGTGCCAGCAGCCACCGAGCGGTCAATGAGCAGTTCTTC,CASSHRAVNEQFF
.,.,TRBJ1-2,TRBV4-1,TGCGCCAGCAGCCAAGAGCCGTCGCTACCCAACTATGGCTACACCTTC,CASSQEPSLPNYGYTF
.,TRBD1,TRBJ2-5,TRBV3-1,TGTGCCAGCAGCCAAGGGACCGGGACAGGGGGATCACGGACCCAGTACTTC,CASSQGTGTGGSRTQYF
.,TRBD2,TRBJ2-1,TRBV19,TGTGCCAGTAACCCTAGCGGGGGCCTTTGGGGGCCCTACAATGAGCAGTTCTTC,CASNPSGGLWGPYNEQFF
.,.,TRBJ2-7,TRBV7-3,TGTGCCAGCAGCTTATCGGGACACTCCGAGCAGTACTTC,CASSLSGHSEQYF
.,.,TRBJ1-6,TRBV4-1,TGCGCCAGCAGCCTACCGGGCAGAAACCATAATTCACCCCTCCACTTT,CASSLPGRNHNSPLHF
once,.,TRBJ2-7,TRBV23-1,TGCGCCAGCAGTCAATCTAGGGGTCAATCCTACGAGCAGTACTTC,CASSQSRGQSYEQYF
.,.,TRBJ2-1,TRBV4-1,TGCGCCAGCAGCCAAGATTTCACCGGGACAGAGCAGTTCTTC,CASSQDFTGTEQFF
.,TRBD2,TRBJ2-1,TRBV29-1,TGCAGCGTCCGACTTAGCGGGGGTGAGCAGTTCTTC,CSVRLSGGEQFF
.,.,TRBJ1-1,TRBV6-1,TGTGCCAGCAGGAAGCCCCAGAACACTGAAGCTTTCTTT,CASRKPQNTEAFF
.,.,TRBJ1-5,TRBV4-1,TGCGCCAGCTCTAAGGGGGGGGGAAGTATCAATCAGCCCCAGCATTTT,CASSKGGGSINQPQHF
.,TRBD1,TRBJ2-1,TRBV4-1,TGCGCCAGCAGCCAAGAAAGGGACAGCTATTCGAACGCGGGCAATGAGCAGTTCTTC,CASSQERDSYSNAGNEQFF
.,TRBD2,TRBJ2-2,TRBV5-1,TGCGCCAGCAGCTCAGGACTAGCGGGAGGAAACACCGGGGAGCTGTTTTTT,CASSSGLAGGNTGELFF
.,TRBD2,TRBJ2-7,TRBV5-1,TGCGCCAGCAGCAGTGGACTAGCGGGGGGGCCGGGGGAGCAGTACTTC,CASSSGLAGGPGEQYF
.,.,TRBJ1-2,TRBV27,TGTGCCAGCCGTCCCAACCCCGGGCAGATCTATGGCTACACCTTC,CASRPNPGQIYGYTF
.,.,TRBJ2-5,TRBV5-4,TGTGCCAGCAGCTTGGCCGGTAGGGTAGCCGCGGAGACCCAGTACTTC,CASSLAGRVAAETQYF
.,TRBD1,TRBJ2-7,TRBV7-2,TGTGCCAGCAGCCCATTCGGACAGGCTTCTTTTTACAGCTCCTACGAGCAGTACTTC,CASSPFGQASFYSSYEQYF
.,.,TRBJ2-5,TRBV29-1,TGCAGCGACGTTGGGATAGGGGAGACCCAGTACTTC,CSDVGIGETQYF
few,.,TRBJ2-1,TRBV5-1,TGTGCCAGCAGCTTGGGAGATTACAATGAGCAGTTCTTC,CASSLGDYNEQFF
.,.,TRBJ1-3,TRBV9,TGTGCCAGCAGCTGGACGGACAACTCTGGAAACACCATATATTTT,CASSWTDNSGNTIYF
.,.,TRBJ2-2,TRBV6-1,TGTGCCAGCAGTGCCCTTGGTCCAGGGACCAAAAACACCGGGGAGCTGTTTTTT,CASSALGPGTKNTGELFF
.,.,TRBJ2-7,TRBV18,TGTGCCAGCTCACCGGCCAACAGAGAGCAGTACTTC,CASSPANREQYF
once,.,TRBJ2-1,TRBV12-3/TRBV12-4,TGTGCCAACTCACTAGGTGTGAACAATGAGCAGTTCTTC,CANSLGVNNEQFF